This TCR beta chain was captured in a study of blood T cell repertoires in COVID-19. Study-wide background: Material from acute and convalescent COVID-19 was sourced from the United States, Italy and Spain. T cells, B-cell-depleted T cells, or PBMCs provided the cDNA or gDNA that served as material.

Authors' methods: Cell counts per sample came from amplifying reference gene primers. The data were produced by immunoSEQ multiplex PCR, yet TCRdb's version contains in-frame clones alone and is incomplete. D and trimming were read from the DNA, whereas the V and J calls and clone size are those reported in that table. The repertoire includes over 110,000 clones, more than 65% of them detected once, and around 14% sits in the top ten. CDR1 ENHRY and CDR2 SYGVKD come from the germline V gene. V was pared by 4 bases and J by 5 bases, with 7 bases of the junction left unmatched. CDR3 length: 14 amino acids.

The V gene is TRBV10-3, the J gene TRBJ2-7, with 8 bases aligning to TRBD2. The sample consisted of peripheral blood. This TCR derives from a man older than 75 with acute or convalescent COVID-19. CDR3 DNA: TGTGCCATCAGTGCCCGGGGGGGGGCCGACGAGCAGTACTTC. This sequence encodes CAISARGGADEQYF.